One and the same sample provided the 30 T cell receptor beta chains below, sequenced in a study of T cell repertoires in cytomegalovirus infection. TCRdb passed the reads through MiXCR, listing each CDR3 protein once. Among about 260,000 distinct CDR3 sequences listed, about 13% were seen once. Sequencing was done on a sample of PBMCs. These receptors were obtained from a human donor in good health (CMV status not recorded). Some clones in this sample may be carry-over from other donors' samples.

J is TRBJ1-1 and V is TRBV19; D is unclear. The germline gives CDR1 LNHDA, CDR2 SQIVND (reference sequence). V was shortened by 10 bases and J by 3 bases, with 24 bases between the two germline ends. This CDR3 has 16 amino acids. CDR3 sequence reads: CATYTPGAKTDTEAFF. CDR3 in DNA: TGTGCCACCTACACACCGGGTGCCAAAACGGACACTGAAGCTTTCTTT. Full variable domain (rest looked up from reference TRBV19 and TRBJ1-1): DGGITQSPKYLFRKEGQNVTLSCEQNLNHDAMYWYRQDPGQGLRLIYYSQIVNDFQKGDIAEGYSVSREKKESFPLTVTSAQKNPTAFYLCATYTPGAKTDTEAFFGQGTRLTVV.

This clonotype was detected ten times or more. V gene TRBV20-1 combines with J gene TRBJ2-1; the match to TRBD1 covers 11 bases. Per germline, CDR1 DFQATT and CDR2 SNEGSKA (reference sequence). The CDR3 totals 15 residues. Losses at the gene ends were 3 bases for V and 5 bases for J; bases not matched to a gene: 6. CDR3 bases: TGCAGTGCTAGGGAAGGGACAGGGGGGGACAATGAGCAGTTCTTC. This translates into CSAREGTGGDNEQFF.

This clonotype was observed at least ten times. The CDR3 reads CAISENGFTEAFF. The CDR3 DNA sequence: TGTGCCATCAGTGAGAATGGTTTCACTGAAGCTTTCTTT. The chain has TRBV10-3 and TRBJ1-1; no clear D gene. CDR3 length equals 13 residues. The germline CDR1 and CDR2 sequences are ENHRY and SYGVKD. V gave up 2 bases and J gave up 4 bases, with 8 bases separating them.

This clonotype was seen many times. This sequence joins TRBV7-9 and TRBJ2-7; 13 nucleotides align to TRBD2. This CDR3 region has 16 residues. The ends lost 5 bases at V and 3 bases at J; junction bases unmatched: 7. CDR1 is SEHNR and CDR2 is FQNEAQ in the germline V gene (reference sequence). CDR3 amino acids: CASSGSLAGGFYEQYF. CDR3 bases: TGTGCCAGCAGCGGGTCACTAGCGGGAGGGTTCTACGAGCAGTACTTC.

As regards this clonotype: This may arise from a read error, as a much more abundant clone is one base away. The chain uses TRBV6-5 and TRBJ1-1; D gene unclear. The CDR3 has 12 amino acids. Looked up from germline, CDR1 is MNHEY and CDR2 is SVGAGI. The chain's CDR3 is CASSYGVTGAFF. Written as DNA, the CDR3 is TGTGCCAGCAGTTACGGGGTCACTGGAGCTTTCTTT.

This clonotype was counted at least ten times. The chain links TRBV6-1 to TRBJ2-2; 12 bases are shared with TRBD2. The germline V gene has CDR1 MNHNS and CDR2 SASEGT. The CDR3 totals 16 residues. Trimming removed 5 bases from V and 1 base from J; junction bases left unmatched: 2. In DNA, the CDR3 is TGTGCCAGCAGTCTAGCGGGGGGGCGGAACACCGGGGAGCTGTTTTTT. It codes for CASSLAGGRNTGELFF.

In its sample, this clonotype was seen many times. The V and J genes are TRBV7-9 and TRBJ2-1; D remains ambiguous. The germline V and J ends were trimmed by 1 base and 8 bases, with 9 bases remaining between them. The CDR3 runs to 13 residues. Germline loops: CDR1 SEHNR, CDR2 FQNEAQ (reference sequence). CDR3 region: CASSLVDGDEQFF. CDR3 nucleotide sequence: TGTGCCAGCAGCTTAGTCGACGGAGATGAGCAGTTCTTC.

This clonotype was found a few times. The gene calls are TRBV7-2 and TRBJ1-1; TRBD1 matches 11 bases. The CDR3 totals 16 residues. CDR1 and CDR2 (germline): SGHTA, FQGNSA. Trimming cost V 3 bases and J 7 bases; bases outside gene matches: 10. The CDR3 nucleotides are TGTGCCAGCAGCTTCGGGACAGGGGGAAAACGGGGTGAAGCTTTCTTT. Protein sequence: CASSFGTGGKRGEAFF.

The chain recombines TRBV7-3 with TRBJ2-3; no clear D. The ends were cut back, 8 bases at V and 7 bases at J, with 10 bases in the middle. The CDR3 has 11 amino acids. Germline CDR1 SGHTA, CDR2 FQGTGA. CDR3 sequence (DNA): TGTGCCAGCGGGTTGAGGAATACGCAGTATTTT. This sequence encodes CASGLRNTQYF. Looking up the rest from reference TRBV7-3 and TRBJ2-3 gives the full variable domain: GAGVSQTPSNKVTEKGKYVELRCDPISGHTALYWYRQSLGQGPEFLIYFQGTGAADDSGLPNDRFFAVRPEGSVSTLKIQRTERGDSAVYLCASGLRNTQYFGPGTRLTVL.

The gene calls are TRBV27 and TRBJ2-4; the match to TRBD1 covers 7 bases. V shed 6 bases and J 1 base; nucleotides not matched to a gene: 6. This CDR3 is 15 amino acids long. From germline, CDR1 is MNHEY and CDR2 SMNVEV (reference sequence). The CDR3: CASSRQGPAKNIQYF. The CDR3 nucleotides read TGTGCCAGCAGCCGACAGGGTCCGGCCAAAAACATTCAGTACTTC.

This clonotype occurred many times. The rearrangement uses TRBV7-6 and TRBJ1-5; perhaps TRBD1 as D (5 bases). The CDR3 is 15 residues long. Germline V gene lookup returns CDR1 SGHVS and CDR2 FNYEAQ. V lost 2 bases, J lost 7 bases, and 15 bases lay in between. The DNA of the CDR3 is TGTGCCAGCAGCTTAACTTTCGGGGCGGGGCAGCCCCAGCATTTT. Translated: CASSLTFGAGQPQHF.

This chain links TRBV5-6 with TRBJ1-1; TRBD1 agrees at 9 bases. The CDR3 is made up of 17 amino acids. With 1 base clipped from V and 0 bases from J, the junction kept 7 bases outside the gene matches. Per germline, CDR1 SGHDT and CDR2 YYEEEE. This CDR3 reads CASSLQQGARMNTEAFF. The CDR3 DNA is TGTGCCAGCAGCTTGCAACAGGGGGCGAGGATGAACACTGAAGCTTTCTTT. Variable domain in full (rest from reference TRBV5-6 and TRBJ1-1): DAGVTQSPTHLIKTRGQQVTLRCSPKSGHDTVSWYQQALGQGPQFIFQYYEEEERQRGNFPDRFSGHQFPNYSSELNVNALLLGDSALYLCASSLQQGARMNTEAFFGQGTRLTVV.

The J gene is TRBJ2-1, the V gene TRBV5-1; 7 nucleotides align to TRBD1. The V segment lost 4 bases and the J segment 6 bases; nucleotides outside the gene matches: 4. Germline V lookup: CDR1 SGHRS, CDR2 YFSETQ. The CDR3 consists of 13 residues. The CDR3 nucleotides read TGCGCCAGCAGCCAGGGACAGACCAATGAGCAGTTCTTC. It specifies CASSQGQTNEQFF. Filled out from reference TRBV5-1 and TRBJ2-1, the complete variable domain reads KAGVTQTPRYLIKTRGQQVTLSCSPISGHRSVSWYQQTPGQGLQFLFEYFSETQRNKGNFPGRFSGRQFSNSRSEMNVSTLELGDSALYLCASSQGQTNEQFFGPGTRLTVL.

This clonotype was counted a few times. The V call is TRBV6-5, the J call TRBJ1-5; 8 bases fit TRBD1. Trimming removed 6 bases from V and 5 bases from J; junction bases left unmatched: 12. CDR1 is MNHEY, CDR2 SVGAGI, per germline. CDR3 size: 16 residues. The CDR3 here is CASSPTGASGYQPQHF. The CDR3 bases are TGTGCCAGCAGCCCGACAGGGGCCTCAGGGTATCAGCCCCAGCATTTT.

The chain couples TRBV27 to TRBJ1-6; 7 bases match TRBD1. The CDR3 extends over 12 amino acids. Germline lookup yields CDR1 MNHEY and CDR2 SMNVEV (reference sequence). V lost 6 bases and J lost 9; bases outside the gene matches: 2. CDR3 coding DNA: TGTGCCAGCAGGACAGGGTTTTCACCCCTCCACTTT. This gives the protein CASRTGFSPLHF.

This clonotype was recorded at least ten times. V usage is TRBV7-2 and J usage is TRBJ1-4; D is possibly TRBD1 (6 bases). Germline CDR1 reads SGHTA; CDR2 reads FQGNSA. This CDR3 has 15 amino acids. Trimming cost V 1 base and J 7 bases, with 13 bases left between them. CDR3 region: CASSLEGGTGEKLFF. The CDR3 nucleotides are TGTGCCAGCAGCTTAGAAGGGGGGACGGGTGAAAAACTGTTTTTT.

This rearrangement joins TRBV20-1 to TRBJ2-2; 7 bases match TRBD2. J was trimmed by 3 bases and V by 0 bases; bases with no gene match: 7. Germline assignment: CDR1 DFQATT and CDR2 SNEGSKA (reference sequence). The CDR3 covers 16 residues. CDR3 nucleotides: TGCAGTGCTAGAGATCCCGGACGGGGGGACACCGGGGAGCTGTTTTTT. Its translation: CSARDPGRGDTGELFF.

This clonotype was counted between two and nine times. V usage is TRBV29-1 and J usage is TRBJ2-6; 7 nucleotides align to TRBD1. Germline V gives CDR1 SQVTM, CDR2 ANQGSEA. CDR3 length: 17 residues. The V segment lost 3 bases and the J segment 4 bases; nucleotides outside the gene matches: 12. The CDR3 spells CSVDSALQGSGANVLTF. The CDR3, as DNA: TGCAGCGTTGACTCTGCTTTACAGGGGTCCGGGGCCAACGTCCTGACTTTC.

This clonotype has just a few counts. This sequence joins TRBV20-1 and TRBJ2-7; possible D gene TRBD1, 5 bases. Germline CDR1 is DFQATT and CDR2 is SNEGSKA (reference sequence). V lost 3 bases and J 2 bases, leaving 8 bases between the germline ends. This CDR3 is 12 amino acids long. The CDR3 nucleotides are TGCAGTGCTAGGGGCAGGGCCTACGAGCAGTACTTC. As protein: CSARGRAYEQYF.

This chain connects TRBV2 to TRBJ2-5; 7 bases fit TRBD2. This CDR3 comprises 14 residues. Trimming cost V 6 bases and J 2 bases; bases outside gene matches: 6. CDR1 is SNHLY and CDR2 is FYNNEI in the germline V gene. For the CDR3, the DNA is TGTGCCAGCAGCCCCCCGGGGGGACAAGAGACCCAGTACTTC. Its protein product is CASSPPGGQETQYF.

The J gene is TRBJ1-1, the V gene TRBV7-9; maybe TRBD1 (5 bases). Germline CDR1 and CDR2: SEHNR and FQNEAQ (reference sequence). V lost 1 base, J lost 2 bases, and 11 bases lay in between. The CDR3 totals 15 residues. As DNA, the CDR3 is TGTGCCAGCAGCTTAGTTCTGGGGGAAAACACTGAAGCTTTCTTT. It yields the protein CASSLVLGENTEAFF.

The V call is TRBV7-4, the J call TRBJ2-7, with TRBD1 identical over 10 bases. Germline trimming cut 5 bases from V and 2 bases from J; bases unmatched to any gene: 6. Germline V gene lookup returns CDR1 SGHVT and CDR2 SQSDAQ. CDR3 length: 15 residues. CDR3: CASSARDRGPYEQYF. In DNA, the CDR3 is TGTGCCAGCAGCGCCCGGGACAGGGGACCCTACGAGCAGTACTTC.

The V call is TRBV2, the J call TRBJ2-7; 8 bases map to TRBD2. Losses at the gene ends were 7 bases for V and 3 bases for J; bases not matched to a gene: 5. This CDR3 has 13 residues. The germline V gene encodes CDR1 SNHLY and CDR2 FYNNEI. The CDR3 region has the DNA TGTGCCAGCACCACGGGAGGGAACTACGAGCAGTACTTC. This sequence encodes CASTTGGNYEQYF.

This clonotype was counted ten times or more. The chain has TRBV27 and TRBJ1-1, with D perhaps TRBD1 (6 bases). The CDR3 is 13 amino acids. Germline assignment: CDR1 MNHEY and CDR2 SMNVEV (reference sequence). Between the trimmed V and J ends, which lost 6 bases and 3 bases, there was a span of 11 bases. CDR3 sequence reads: CASRRGGDTEAFF. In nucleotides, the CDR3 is TGTGCCAGCAGGAGGGGGGGCGACACTGAAGCTTTCTTT.

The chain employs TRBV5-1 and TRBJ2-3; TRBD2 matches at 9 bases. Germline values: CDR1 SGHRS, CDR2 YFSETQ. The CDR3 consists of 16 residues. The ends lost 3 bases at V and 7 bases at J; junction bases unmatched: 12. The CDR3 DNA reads TGCGCCAGCAGCTCCGAGCTGGCGGGAGGGAGAAATACGCAGTATTTT. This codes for CASSSELAGGRNTQYF.

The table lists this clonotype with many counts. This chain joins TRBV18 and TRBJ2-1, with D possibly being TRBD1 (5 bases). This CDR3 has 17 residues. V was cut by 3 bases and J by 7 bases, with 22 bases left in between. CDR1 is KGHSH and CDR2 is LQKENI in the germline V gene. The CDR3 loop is CASSPQTLRVHSNEQFF. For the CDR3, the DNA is TGTGCCAGCTCACCCCAGACCCTCAGGGTTCACTCGAATGAGCAGTTCTTC.

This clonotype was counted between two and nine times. The CDR3 here is CASSQEGGPNNEQFF. CDR3 coding DNA: TGCGCCAGCAGCCAAGAAGGGGGCCCAAACAATGAGCAGTTCTTC. This chain uses TRBV4-3 with TRBJ2-1, with 7 bases matching TRBD1. The CDR3 sequence is 15 residues long. Trimming cost V 0 bases and J 5 bases; bases outside gene matches: 4. Germline-derived CDR1 and CDR2 are LGHNA and YSLEER.

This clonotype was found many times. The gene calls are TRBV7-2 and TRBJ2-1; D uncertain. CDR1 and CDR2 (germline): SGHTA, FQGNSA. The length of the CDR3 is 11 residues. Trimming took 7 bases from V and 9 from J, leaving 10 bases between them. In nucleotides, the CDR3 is TGTGCCAGCACCGCAATACCTGAGCAGTTCTTC. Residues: CASTAIPEQFF.

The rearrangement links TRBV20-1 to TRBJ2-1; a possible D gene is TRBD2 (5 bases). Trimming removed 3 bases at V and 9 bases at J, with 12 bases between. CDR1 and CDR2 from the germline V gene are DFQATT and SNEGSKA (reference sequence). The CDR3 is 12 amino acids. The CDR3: CSARQEVAEQFF. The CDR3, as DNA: TGCAGTGCTAGGCAGGAGGTAGCTGAGCAGTTCTTC.

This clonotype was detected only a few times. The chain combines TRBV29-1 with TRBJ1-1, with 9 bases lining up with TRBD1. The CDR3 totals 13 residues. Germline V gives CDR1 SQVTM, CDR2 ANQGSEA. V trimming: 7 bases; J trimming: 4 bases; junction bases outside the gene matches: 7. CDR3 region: CSAGTGRGTEAFF. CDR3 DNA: TGCAGCGCTGGGACAGGGAGAGGCACTGAAGCTTTCTTT.